Listed below are T cell receptor beta chains from one sample, sequenced in a study of radiation and T cells in renal cell carcinoma. The method was immunoSEQ multiplex PCR; TCRdb's version includes in-frame clones alone and lacks a portion of them. The table records tens of thousands of clones, 86% of them present only once. This specimen consisted of blood, obtained from a patient whose treatment included radiotherapy and nephrectomy. The receptors originated from a woman aged 50 to 60 with renal cell carcinoma. Both conserved end residues are trimmed from each CDR3. Fields, in order: V gene, CDR3 protein.

TRBV4-1 ASSQDSRLADPYNEQF
TRBV7-9 ASSPRVETQY
TRBV7-2 ASSLVHVDTQY
TRBV11-2 ASSPSRETQY
TRBV5-4 ASSRNLGGQETQY
TRBV7-2 ASSSHFNTPGELF
TRBV7-9 ASSLGQTDSTDTQY
TRBV11-2 ASSSNRGRNRNYGYT
TRBV19 ASSLISGESQPQH
TRBV5-4 ASSRQGADEKLF
TRBV5-4 ASSSIGAQETQY
TRBV9 ASSAIGAGGYTGELF
TRBV14 ASSRGLAYEQY
TRBV6-5 ASTHGDRVGGELF
TRBV7-2 ASTPGGAYNEQF
TRBV28 ASRRLPQPQH
TRBV6-6 ASRAGYYGYT
TRBV9 ASSVEGINSPLH
TRBV4-3 ASSQLGGEGYT
TRBV4-3 ASSFILGGQETQY
TRBV19 ASSLDRGGNSPLH
TRBV5-4 ASSQGEQKLF
TRBV6-6 ASGDRDRWTEAF
TRBV6-6 ASRRLGADTQY
TRBV15 ATSRASGTGELF
TRBV7-2 ASSPRGQGANEQY
TRBV9 ASSASGAKEDTQY